The 20 T cell receptor beta chains in this list originate from one sample, sequenced in a study of shared T cell receptors in the human thymus. Generated by immunoSEQ multiplex PCR, the TCRdb table keeps only in-frame clones and is missing some. The sample has over 450,000 clones; about 80% are singletons. The same specimen was also included in a second study, on human thymus T cells.

What was sequenced was thymocytes. These receptors all come from a boy under three years old with a congenital heart defect.

The V call is TRBV25-1, the J call TRBJ2-1, with D possibly matching TRBD2 (6 bases). The CDR3 is made up of 14 amino acids. Trimming stripped 2 bases from V and 10 bases from J, with 15 bases between. Germline CDR1 reads MGHDK; CDR2 reads SYGVNS. The CDR3 reads CASSERASGSEQFF. CDR3 DNA: TGTGCCAGCAGTGAAAGGGCAAGCGGGTCGGAGCAGTTCTTC.

This chain links TRBV14 with TRBJ2-7, with TRBD1 matching 8 bases. The ends lost 5 bases at V and 2 bases at J; junction bases unmatched: 14. The CDR3 covers 17 residues. From germline, CDR1 is SGHDN and CDR2 FVKESK. CDR3 residues: CASSATPPGQVTYEQYF. CDR3 sequence (DNA): TGTGCCAGCAGCGCCACCCCTCCGGGACAGGTTACCTACGAGCAGTACTTC.

The chain joins TRBV27 to TRBJ1-5, with 7 bases that match TRBD1. This CDR3 region has 16 residues. Unmatched junction bases numbered 18, after V lost 10 bases and J lost 6 bases. CDR1 and CDR2 (germline): MNHEY, SMNVEV (reference sequence). In DNA form, the CDR3 reads TGTGCCATCGATCCTCGGGACAGCTCTGGTGGTCAGCCCCAGCATTTT. Protein: CAIDPRDSSGGQPQHF.

This chain links TRBV21-1 with TRBJ2-7; TRBD1, the D gene given by the table, was not confirmed from the DNA. TRBV21-1 is designated a pseudogene. The CDR3 spans 16 residues. CDR3 bases: TGTGCCAGCAGGGGCGAGCAGGGGGCACCCAACTACGAGCAGTACTTC. Protein product: CASRGEQGAPNYEQYF.

The genes are TRBV30 and TRBJ2-7; weak D call: TRBD1 (6 bases). The CDR3 is 13 amino acids. Germline CDR1 and CDR2: GTSNPN and SVGIG (reference sequence). Trimming took 6 bases from V and 3 from J, leaving 15 bases between them. The CDR3 sequence: CACSRTANYEQYF. In DNA, the CDR3 is TGTGCCTGTTCGCGGACAGCCAACTACGAGCAGTACTTC. The variable domain in full, with the rest retrieved from reference TRBV30 and TRBJ2-7, is SQTIHQWPATLVQPVGSPLSLECTVEGTSNPNLYWYRQAAGRGLQLLFYSVGIGQISSEVPQNLSASRPQDRQFILSSKKLLLSDSGFYLCACSRTANYEQYFGPGTRLTVT.

This clone has a single count. The chain links TRBV7-8 to TRBJ2-2; weak D call: TRBD1 (5 bases). The V gene's germline CDR1 is SGHVS and CDR2 FQNEAQ. This CDR3 region has 14 residues. For the CDR3, the DNA is TGTGCTTCAAAAAGGGGTAGCCGCACCGGGGAGCTGTTTTTT. This codes for CASKRGSRTGELFF. The whole variable domain, remainder taken from reference TRBV7-8 and TRBJ2-2, is GAGVSQSPRYKVAKRGQDVALRCDPISGHVSLFWYQQALGQGPEFLTYFQNEAQLDKSGLPSDRFFAERPEGSVSTLKIQRTQQEDSAVYLCASKRGSRTGELFFGEGSRLTVL.

This clone has only one observation. This sequence joins TRBV25-1 and TRBJ2-7; 10 bases agree with TRBD2. Germline V lookup: CDR1 MGHDK, CDR2 SYGVNS. V shed 0 bases, J shed 3 bases, and the junction held 8 bases outside the gene matches. The CDR3 runs 17 residues. CDR3 sequence reads: CASSEYEREGLIYEQYF. CDR3 in DNA: TGTGCCAGCAGTGAATACGAGCGGGAGGGCCTAATCTACGAGCAGTACTTC.

The chain links TRBV6-1 to TRBJ2-7; no firm D call. Trimming removed 8 bases from V and 2 bases from J, with 13 bases in between. Germline V gene sequence: CDR1 MNHNS, CDR2 SASEGT. The CDR3 consists of 13 residues. CDR3 DNA: TGTGCCAGCTCAACGGTACCTACCTACGAGCAGTACTTC. This encodes CASSTVPTYEQYF.

The CDR3 DNA sequence: TGTGCCAGCAGTGGGCTAGCGGCCCCCACAGATACGCAGTATTTT. Protein: CASSGLAAPTDTQYF. The chain couples TRBV6-1 to TRBJ2-3; 7 bases fit TRBD2. V trimming: 4 bases; J trimming: 2 bases; junction bases outside the gene matches: 6. Germline V gene data show CDR1 as MNHNS and CDR2 as SASEGT. The CDR3 length is 15 residues.

The chain combines TRBV30 with TRBJ2-3; TRBD1 matches at 7 bases. Trimming cost V 5 bases and J 0 bases; bases outside gene matches: 8. Germline-derived CDR1 and CDR2 are GTSNPN and SVGIG (reference sequence). The CDR3 is made up of 15 amino acids. This chain's CDR3 is CAWGRDSPSTDTQYF. DNA for the CDR3: TGTGCCTGGGGCCGGGACAGCCCTAGCACAGATACGCAGTATTTT.

The rearrangement joins TRBV10-2 to TRBJ2-1; a possible D gene is TRBD1 (5 bases). The CDR3 runs 13 residues. The V end was cut by 0 bases, the J end by 14 bases, with 14 bases between. CDR1 is WSHSY and CDR2 is SAAADI in the germline V gene. The CDR3 is CASSESNRDSEFF. DNA for the CDR3: TGCGCCAGCAGTGAGTCGAATAGAGACAGCGAGTTCTTC.

The chain links TRBV28 to TRBJ1-5, with TRBD1 matching over 8 bases. The length of the CDR3 is 15 residues. The germline CDR1 and CDR2 sequences are MDHEN and SYDVKM. The junction had 6 bases not matched to a gene; V was cut back by 5 bases and J by 3 bases. The CDR3 DNA reads as TGTGCCAGCAGTACCCAGGACAGGGACAATCAGCCCCAGCATTTT. This codes for CASSTQDRDNQPQHF. Together with reference TRBV28 and TRBJ1-5, the CDR3 gives the full variable domain: DVKVTQSSRYLVKRTGEKVFLECVQDMDHENMFWYRQDPGLGLRLIYFSYDVKMKEKGDIPEGYSVSREKKERFSLILESASTNQTSMYLCASSTQDRDNQPQHFGDGTRLSIL.

The J gene is TRBJ1-5, the V gene TRBV4-1, with TRBD1 as a possible D gene (6 bases). Germline values: CDR1 MGHRA, CDR2 YSYEKL. The CDR3 is 18 residues long. V was shortened by 6 bases and J by 0 bases, with 21 bases between the two germline ends. The CDR3 is CASSHSRTDSYSNQPQHF. CDR3 sequence (DNA): TGCGCCAGCAGTCACTCGCGGACGGACAGCTATAGCAATCAGCCCCAGCATTTT.

The V and J genes are TRBV13 and TRBJ2-7, with a possible D match to TRBD1 (5 bases). This CDR3 region has 13 residues. The V gene lost 8 bases and the J gene lost 3 bases, with 14 bases spanning the gap. Germline V CDR1 and CDR2: PRHDT, FYEKMQ (reference sequence). DNA of the CDR3: TGTGCCAGCCGCGTGTCCAGGGTCTACGAGCAGTACTTC. Translation gives CASRVSRVYEQYF.

This clone came up a few times. The chain is built from TRBV28 and TRBJ2-1, with a tentative D call TRBD2 (5 bases). Germline V gives CDR1 MDHEN, CDR2 SYDVKM. V lost 5 bases and J lost 6, with 23 bases in between. This CDR3 is 17 amino acids long. The chain's CDR3 is CASSLRSAEHPINEQFF. CDR3 DNA: TGTGCCAGCAGTCTCCGATCAGCGGAACATCCTATCAATGAGCAGTTCTTC.

The genes are TRBV27 and TRBJ2-7, with D tentatively TRBD2 (5 bases). There are 14 residues in the CDR3. V was cut by 8 bases and J by 5 bases, with 19 bases left in between. Per the germline V gene, CDR1 is MNHEY and CDR2 is SMNVEV (reference sequence). Here the CDR3 reads CASSGLAHPDEQYF. In nucleotides, the CDR3 is TGTGCCAGCTCCGGACTGGCACATCCGGACGAGCAGTACTTC.

In this sample, this clone turned up a few times. This rearrangement joins TRBV10-2 to TRBJ2-7, with a weak D call TRBD2 (5 bases). V lost 2 bases to trimming and J lost 0 bases, with 11 bases between them. This CDR3 region has 15 residues. Looked up from germline, CDR1 is WSHSY and CDR2 is SAAADI. The CDR3 nucleotides read TGCGCCAGCAGTGAGAGACGGGGTCCCTCCTACGAGCAGTACTTC. This gives the protein CASSERRGPSYEQYF.

This chain uses TRBV6-1 with TRBJ2-7; possible D gene TRBD1, 6 bases. Trimming left V 3 bases short and J 2 bases short, with 14 bases between. The CDR3 has 15 residues. Germline CDR1 is MNHNS and CDR2 is SASEGT. DNA of the CDR3: TGTGCCAGCAGTGAGCCAGGGGAGTTGACCTACGAGCAGTACTTC. This encodes CASSEPGELTYEQYF.

CDR3 residues: CASSGRQIQETQYF. CDR3 nucleotide sequence: TGTGCCAGCAGCGGAAGACAGATCCAAGAGACCCAGTACTTC. This chain links TRBV5-4 with TRBJ2-5; the D gene is possibly TRBD1 (5 bases). V gave up 4 bases and J gave up 1 base, with 11 bases separating them. The CDR3 sequence is 14 residues long. From germline, CDR1 is SGHNT and CDR2 YYREEE (reference sequence).

The chain uses TRBV10-3 and TRBJ2-7; D may be TRBD1 (5 bases). Germline CDR1 is ENHRY and CDR2 is SYGVKD. V was trimmed by 2 bases and J by 4 bases, leaving 24 bases between them. This CDR3 has 18 residues. The CDR3 sequence: CAISERGVVGAPPYEQYF. As DNA, the CDR3 is TGTGCCATCAGTGAGCGCGGCGTCGTAGGGGCCCCCCCTTACGAGCAGTACTTC.